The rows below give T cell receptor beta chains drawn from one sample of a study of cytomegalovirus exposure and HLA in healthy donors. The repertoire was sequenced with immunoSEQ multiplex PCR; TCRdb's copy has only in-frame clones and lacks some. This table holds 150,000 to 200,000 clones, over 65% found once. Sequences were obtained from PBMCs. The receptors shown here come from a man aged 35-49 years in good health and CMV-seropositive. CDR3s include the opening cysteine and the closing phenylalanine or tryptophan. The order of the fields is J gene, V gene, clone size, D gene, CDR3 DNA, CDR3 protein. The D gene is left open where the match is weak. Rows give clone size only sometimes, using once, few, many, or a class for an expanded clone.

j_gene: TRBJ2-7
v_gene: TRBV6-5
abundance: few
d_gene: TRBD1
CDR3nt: TGTGCCAGCAGTTACACGGGACAGGGGTTCTACGAGCAGTACTTC
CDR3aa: CASSYTGQGFYEQYF

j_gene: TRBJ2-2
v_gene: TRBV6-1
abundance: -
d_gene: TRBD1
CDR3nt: TGTGCCAGCAGAGACAGGGGGTATAAGGTCGGGGAGCTGTTTTTT
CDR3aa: CASRDRGYKVGELFF

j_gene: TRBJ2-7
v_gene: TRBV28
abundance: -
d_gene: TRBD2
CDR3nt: TGTGCCACCAGCCTCGGGGGCGGGGGGATCTACGAGCAGTACTTC
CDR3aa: CATSLGGGGIYEQYF

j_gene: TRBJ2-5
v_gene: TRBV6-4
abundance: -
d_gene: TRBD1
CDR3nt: TGTGCCACCCTAGACAGGGGCGAGACCCAGTACTTC
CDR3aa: CATLDRGETQYF

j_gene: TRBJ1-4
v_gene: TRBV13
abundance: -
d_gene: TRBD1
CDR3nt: TGTGCCAGCAGCAGGAACAGGGGACGGGAAAAACTGTTTTTT
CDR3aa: CASSRNRGREKLFF

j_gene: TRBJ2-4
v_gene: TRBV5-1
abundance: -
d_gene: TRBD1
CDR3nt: TGCGCCAGCAGCCAGGACAGGACGATAATTTTAGGCAAAAACATTCAGTACTTC
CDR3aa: CASSQDRTIILGKNIQYF

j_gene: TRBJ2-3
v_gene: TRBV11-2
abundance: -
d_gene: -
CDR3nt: TGTGCCAGCAGCTCGACCACAGGAGACACGCAGTATTTT
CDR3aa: CASSSTTGDTQYF

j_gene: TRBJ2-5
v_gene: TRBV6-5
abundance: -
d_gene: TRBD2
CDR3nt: TGTGCCAGCAGTCGGACTAGCGGGAGGTATGAGCAGTACTTC
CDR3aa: CASSRTSGRYEQYF

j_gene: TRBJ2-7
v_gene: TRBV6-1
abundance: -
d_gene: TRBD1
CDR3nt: TGTGCCAGCAGTGGAGGGACAGGGAGACTCTACGAGCAGTACTTC
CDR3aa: CASSGGTGRLYEQYF

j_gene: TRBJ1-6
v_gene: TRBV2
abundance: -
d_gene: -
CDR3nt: TGTGCCAGCAGGTACAGGGTTGATTCACCCCTCCACTTT
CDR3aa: CASRYRVDSPLHF

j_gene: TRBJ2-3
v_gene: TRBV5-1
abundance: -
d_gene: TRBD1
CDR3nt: TGCGCCAGCAACAACCGACAGGGGACAGATACGCAGTATTTT
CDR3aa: CASNNRQGTDTQYF

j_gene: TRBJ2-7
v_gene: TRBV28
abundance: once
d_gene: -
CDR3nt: TGTGCCAGCAGTTTAATCTCCGAGCAGTACTTC
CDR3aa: CASSLISEQYF

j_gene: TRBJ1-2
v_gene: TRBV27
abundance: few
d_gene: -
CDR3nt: TGTGCCAGCAGTATGATAAACGCGATCGGGAACTATGGCTACACCTTC
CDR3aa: CASSMINAIGNYGYTF

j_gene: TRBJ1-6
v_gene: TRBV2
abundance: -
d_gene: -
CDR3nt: TGTGCCAGGAACCCAACGTTAGATTCACCCCTCCACTTT
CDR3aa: CARNPTLDSPLHF

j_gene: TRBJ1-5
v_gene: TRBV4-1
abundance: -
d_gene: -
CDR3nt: TGCGCCAGCAGCCAAGATATGCTCCGGGTGGCGGGTGGGAAGAGGCCCCAGCATTTT
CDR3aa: CASSQDMLRVAGGKRPQHF

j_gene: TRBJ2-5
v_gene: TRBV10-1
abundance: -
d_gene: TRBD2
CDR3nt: TGCGCCAGCAGTGTCCTACGGGGGGTCGCACAAGAGACCCAGTACTTC
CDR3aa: CASSVLRGVAQETQYF

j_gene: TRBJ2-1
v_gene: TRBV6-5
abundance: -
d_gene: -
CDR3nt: TGTGCCAGCAGACCCGGGTCATCTAGGGGGCAGTTCTTC
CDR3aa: CASRPGSSRGQFF

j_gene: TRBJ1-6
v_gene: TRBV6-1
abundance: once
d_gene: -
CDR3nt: TGTGCCAGCAGTGAAAATAGAAATTCGCCCCTCCACTTT
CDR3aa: CASSENRNSPLHF

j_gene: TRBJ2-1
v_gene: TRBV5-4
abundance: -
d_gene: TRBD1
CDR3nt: TGTGCCAGCAGCTTGGGACAGGGCCTTTACAATGAGCAGTTCTTC
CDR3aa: CASSLGQGLYNEQFF

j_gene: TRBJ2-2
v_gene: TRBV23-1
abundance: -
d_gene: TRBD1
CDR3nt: TGCGCCAGGCTACGTGGGGACAGATACACCGGGGAGCTGTTTTTT
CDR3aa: CARLRGDRYTGELFF

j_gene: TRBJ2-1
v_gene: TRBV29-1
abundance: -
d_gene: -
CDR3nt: TGCAGCCAACGACAGGAAAGCTCCTACAATGAGCAGTTCTTC
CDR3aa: CSQRQESSYNEQFF

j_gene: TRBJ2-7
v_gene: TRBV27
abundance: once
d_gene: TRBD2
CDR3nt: TGTGCCAGCAGTTATAGGACTAGCGGGAGTATCTACGAGCAGTACTTC
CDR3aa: CASSYRTSGSIYEQYF

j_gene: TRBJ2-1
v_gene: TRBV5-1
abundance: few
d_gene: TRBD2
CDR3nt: TGCGCCAGCAGCGACGATAGCGGGGGCTACTACAATGAGCAGTTCTTC
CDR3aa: CASSDDSGGYYNEQFF

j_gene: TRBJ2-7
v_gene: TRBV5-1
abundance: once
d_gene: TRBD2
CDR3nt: TGCGCCAGCAGCTCTGGACTAGGGGCGGGCGAGCAGTACTTC
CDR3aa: CASSSGLGAGEQYF

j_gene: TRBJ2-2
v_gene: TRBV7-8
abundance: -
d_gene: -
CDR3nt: TGTGCCAGCAGCTTCGGACAGCACGGGGAGCTGTTTTTT
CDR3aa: CASSFGQHGELFF

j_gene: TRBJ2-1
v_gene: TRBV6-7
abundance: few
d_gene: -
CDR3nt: TGTGCCAGCAGTTACTCAGGGGGGGGGTGCAATGAGCAGTTCTTC
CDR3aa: CASSYSGGGCNEQFF

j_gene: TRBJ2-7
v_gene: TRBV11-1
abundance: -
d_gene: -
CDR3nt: TGTGCCAGCAGCTTGGCCGGGGTCGTCGAGCAGTACTTC
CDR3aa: CASSLAGVVEQYF

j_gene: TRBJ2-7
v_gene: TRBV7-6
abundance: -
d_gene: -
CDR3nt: TGTGCCAGCAGCTTAATGCTAGGCGAGCAGTACTTC
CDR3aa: CASSLMLGEQYF

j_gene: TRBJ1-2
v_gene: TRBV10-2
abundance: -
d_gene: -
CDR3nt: TGCGCCAGCAGCGCCCCAGGGAGGACCTATGGCTACACCTTC
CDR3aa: CASSAPGRTYGYTF

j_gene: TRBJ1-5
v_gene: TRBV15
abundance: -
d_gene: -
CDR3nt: TGTGCCACCAGCAGAGATCTTGGAGAGCCCCAGCATTTT
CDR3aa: CATSRDLGEPQHF

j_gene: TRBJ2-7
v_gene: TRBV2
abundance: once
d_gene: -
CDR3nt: TGTGCCAGCAGTGAAGAGACAGCGATCCACTACGAGCAGTACTTC
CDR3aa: CASSEETAIHYEQYF

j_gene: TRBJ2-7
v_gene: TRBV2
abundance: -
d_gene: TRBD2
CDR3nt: TGTGCCAGCAGTGATGGGGGGGCCTACGAGCAGTACTTC
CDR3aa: CASSDGGAYEQYF

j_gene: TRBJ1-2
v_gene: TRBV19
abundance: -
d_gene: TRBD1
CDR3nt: TGTGCCAGTAGCCGGGACAGAGAACCATATGGCTACACCTTC
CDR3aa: CASSRDREPYGYTF

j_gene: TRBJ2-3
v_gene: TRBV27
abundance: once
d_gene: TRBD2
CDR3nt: TGTGCCAGCAGTCTCATAGCGGGAGGCGCCCGGGATACGCAGTATTTT
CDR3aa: CASSLIAGGARDTQYF

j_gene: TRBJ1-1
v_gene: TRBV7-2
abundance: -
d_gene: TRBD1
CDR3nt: TGTGCCAGCAGCCCACAGGGGGCTTCTCTCGGGAACACTGAAGCTTTCTTT
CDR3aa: CASSPQGASLGNTEAFF

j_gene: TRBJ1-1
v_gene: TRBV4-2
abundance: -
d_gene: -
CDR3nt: TGTGCCAGCAGCCAAGACGGAGGGCTTCTGAACACTGAAGCTTTCTTT
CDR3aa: CASSQDGGLLNTEAFF

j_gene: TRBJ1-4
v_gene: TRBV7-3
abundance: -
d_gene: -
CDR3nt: TGTGCCAGCAGCTTAGGGAGAGAAAAACTGTTTTTT
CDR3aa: CASSLGREKLFF

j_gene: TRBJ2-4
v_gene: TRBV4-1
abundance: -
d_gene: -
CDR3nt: TGCGCCAGCAGCCCACCCCAATGGGAGTCTAAAAACATTCAGTACTTC
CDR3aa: CASSPPQWESKNIQYF

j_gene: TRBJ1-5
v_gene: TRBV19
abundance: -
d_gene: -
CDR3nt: TGTGCCAGTAGTATTCCCCCTAGACAGCCCCAGCATTTT
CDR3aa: CASSIPPRQPQHF

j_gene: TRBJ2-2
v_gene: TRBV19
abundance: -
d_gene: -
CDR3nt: TGTGCCAGTAGTTTTAGCGGAAAAGGAGTTGGTCTGAACACCGGGGAGCTGTTTTTT
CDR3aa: CASSFSGKGVGLNTGELFF

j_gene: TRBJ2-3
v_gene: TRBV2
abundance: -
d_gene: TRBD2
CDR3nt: TGTGCCAGCAGTGTCCGGCGGGGGGGCACAGATACGCAGTATTTT
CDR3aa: CASSVRRGGTDTQYF

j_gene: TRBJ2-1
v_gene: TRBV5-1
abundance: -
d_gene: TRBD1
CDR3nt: TGCGCCAGCCTGGACGGGACAGGGGGAGATGAGCAGTTCTTC
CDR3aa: CASLDGTGGDEQFF

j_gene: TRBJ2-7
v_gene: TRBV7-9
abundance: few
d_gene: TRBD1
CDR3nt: TGTGCCAGCAGCTTATATCCCCCGACAGGGGGTTACGAGCAGTACTTC
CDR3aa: CASSLYPPTGGYEQYF

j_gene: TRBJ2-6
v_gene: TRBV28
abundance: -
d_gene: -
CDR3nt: TGTGCCAGCAGACCCAGTTGGGGAGAGGGCTCTGGGGCCAACGTCCTGACTTTC
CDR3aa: CASRPSWGEGSGANVLTF

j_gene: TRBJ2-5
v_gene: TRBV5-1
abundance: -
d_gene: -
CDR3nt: TGCGCCAGCAGCCGCCAGGGGCCCCAAGAGACCCAGTACTTC
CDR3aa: CASSRQGPQETQYF

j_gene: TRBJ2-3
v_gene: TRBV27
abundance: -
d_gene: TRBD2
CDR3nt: TGTGCCAGCCGCCTAGCGGGGCACTTTACAGATACGCAGTATTTT
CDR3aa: CASRLAGHFTDTQYF

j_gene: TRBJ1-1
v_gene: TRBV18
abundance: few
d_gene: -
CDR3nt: TGTGCCAGCTCACCTATCCGGGAGAACACTGAAGCTTTCTTT
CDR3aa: CASSPIRENTEAFF

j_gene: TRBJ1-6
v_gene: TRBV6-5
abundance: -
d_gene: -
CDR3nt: TGTGCCAGCAGTTATATATCAGGGGTGGGTTCACCCCTCCACTTT
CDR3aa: CASSYISGVGSPLHF

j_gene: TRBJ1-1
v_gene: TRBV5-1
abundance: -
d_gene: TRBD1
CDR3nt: TGCGCCAGCAGCTTGGCCGACAGGGAGTTAGCTGAAGCTTTCTTT
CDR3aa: CASSLADRELAEAFF

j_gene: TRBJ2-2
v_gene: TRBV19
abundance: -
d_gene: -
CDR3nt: TGTGCCAGTAGCGGCAGGGGTATAGTTACCGGGGAGCTGTTTTTT
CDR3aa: CASSGRGIVTGELFF